This T cell receptor (beta chain) was retrieved from a study of blood T cell repertoires in COVID-19. Study at large: Acute and convalescent COVID-19 samples came from the United States, Italy and Spain. The cDNA or gDNA used as material had been derived from T cells, B-cell-depleted T cells, or PBMCs.

Original data processing: Researchers report that nucleated cell counts were estimated from reference gene primer amplification. Method: immunoSEQ multiplex PCR; TCRdb's copy keeps in-frame clones and lacks some. V and J calls and clone size are those listed in that table; D and trimming were worked out from the DNA. The table shows about 170,000 clones, with 84% occurring only once. Seattle's cohort entered during active infection and was followed longitudinally. Germline-derived CDR1 and CDR2 are GTSNPN and SVGIG (reference sequence). The V gene lost 0 bases and the J gene lost 6 bases, with 11 bases spanning the gap. The CDR3 runs to 14 residues.

The source material was peripheral blood. This chain links TRBV30 with TRBJ2-2, with a possible D match to TRBD2 (7 bases). The TCR comes from a woman aged 65 to 85 with COVID-19, enrolled during active disease. Here the CDR3 reads CAWSVTGRAGELFF. DNA for the CDR3: TGTGCCTGGAGTGTAACAGGGAGGGCCGGGGAGCTGTTTTTT.